This T cell receptor beta chain was found in a study of neoadjuvant anti-PD-1 for oral cavity cancer. Data came from immunoSEQ multiplex PCR; TCRdb stores just in-frame clones and leaves some out. Here the sample spans around 37,000 clones, about 36% being singletons. As for time point: after neoadjuvant nivolumab, at surgical resection. In germline, CDR1 is MNHEY, CDR2 SMNVEV (reference sequence). The J segment lost 8 bases and the V segment lost 0 bases, leaving 3 bases of the junction unmatched. This CDR3 spans 16 amino acids. The chain employs TRBV27 and TRBJ1-6; 11 bases are shared with TRBD1. This specimen was tumor tissue, taken after nivolumab (anti-PD-1) treatment. The sequence derives from a person aged 35-80 years with oral cavity squamous cell carcinoma. The CDR3 coding sequence is TGTGCCAGCAGTTTATCGGGGACAGGGGGTTATTCACCCCTCCACTTT. It is translated as CASSLSGTGGYSPLHF.